In this sample, the clone carrying this TCR beta chain turned up a few times. This sample is part of a study of T-cell reconstitution after alpha-beta-depleted transplantation in children. CDR3 length equals 15 residues. The V gene's germline CDR1 is PRHDT and CDR2 FYEKMQ (reference sequence). With 5 bases clipped from V and 6 bases from J, the junction kept 7 bases outside the gene matches. It was with unique molecular identifiers that the TCRbeta library was prepared. TCRdb passed the PCR reads through MiXCR, listing each CDR3 protein once. Among approximately 350,000 distinct CDR3 sequences listed, under 13% were seen once.

The sample in question was PBMCs from the stem cell graft donor, obtained from the stem cell graft. The chain links TRBV13 to TRBJ1-3; TRBD1 aligns across 10 bases. The receptor's source is a human donor who donated a stem cell graft to a child with acute lymphoblastic leukemia. The CDR3 bases are TGTGCCAGCAGCCCCAACGGACAGGGGGAAAACACCATATATTTT. It specifies CASSPNGQGENTIYF.